One and the same sample provided the 23 T cell receptor beta chains below, sequenced in a study of long-term antiretroviral therapy in people with HIV. Version v3.0 of the immunoSEQ assay ran at survey level. Sequencing used immunoSEQ multiplex PCR; TCRdb keeps in-frame clones, though not all of them. The top ten clones hold around 3.1% of a sample with tens of thousands of clones, around 97% of them seen once. The sequenced sample was unsorted PBMCs, obtained 6.9 years after starting antiretroviral therapy. Every receptor here comes from a man aged 25-40 years with HIV.

The V call is TRBV5-6, the J call TRBJ1-1; D remains unclear. Germline CDR1 is SGHDT and CDR2 is YYEEEE. The length of the CDR3 is 12 residues. V lost 1 base and J lost 6, with 7 bases in between. CDR3 nucleotides: TGTGCCAGCAGCTTGATGGCCTCTGAAGCTTTCTTT. Encoded protein: CASSLMASEAFF.

This chain joins TRBV4-1 and TRBJ2-1; 8 bases fit TRBD2. Germline loops: CDR1 MGHRA, CDR2 YSYEKL. The V and J ends lost 5 bases and 3 bases, in that order; junction bases with no gene match: 6. The CDR3 covers 15 residues. The CDR3 reads CASSAPTSGYNEQFF. The CDR3 DNA sequence: TGCGCCAGCAGCGCTCCAACTAGCGGCTACAATGAGCAGTTCTTC.

This chain links TRBV2 with TRBJ2-5, with 7 bases aligning to TRBD2. V dropped 6 bases and J dropped 4; count of bases not matched to a gene: 5. The CDR3 consists of 13 residues. Germline V gene lookup returns CDR1 SNHLY and CDR2 FYNNEI. This chain's CDR3 is CASRRIAGETQYF. In DNA form, the CDR3 reads TGTGCCAGCAGACGCATAGCGGGAGAGACCCAGTACTTC.

The CDR3 here is CASSALTGGSYNEQFF. For the CDR3, the DNA is TGTGCCAGTAGTGCGCTAACAGGGGGTAGTTACAATGAGCAGTTCTTC. V usage is TRBV19 and J usage is TRBJ2-1; TRBD1 matches 8 bases. J gave up 4 bases and V 5 bases, and 10 bases lay outside the gene matches. The CDR3 runs to 16 residues. The germline gives CDR1 LNHDA, CDR2 SQIVND (reference sequence). Full variable domain (remainder filled in from reference TRBV19 and TRBJ2-1): DGGITQSPKYLFRKEGQNVTLSCEQNLNHDAMYWYRQDPGQGLRLIYYSQIVNDFQKGDIAEGYSVSREKKESFPLTVTSAQKNPTAFYLCASSALTGGSYNEQFFGPGTRLTVL.

The chain links TRBV13 to TRBJ2-7; 12 bases are shared with TRBD2. Germline CDR1 reads PRHDT; CDR2 reads FYEKMQ (reference sequence). V lost 2 bases to trimming and J lost 0 bases; unmatched junction nucleotides: 11. The CDR3 loop spans 19 amino acids. In DNA form, the CDR3 reads TGTGCCAGCAGCTTAACCACCGGACTAGCGGGGCCCCCCTCCTACGAGCAGTACTTC. This codes for CASSLTTGLAGPPSYEQYF.

V is TRBV5-8 and J is TRBJ2-5; possibly TRBD2 for D (6 bases). The assigned J gene may be wrong: the sequence end matches TRBJ2-7 better. Germline V gene data show CDR1 as SGHTS and CDR2 as YDEGEE. The CDR3 runs to 15 residues. The CDR3 loop reads CASSFPGERTYEQYF. The CDR3, as DNA: TGTGCCAGCAGCTTCCCGGGAGAACGGACCTACGAGCAGTACTTC.

This rearrangement joins TRBV6-1 to TRBJ1-2; D call uncertain. V was pared by 9 bases and J by 8 bases, with 16 bases between. This CDR3 has 12 residues. Germline CDR1 MNHNS, CDR2 SASEGT. This CDR3 is CASGELVGGYTF. The CDR3 nucleotides are TGTGCCAGTGGGGAACTTGTTGGAGGCTACACCTTC.

The V call is TRBV4-1, the J call TRBJ2-3; D gene uncertain. CDR3 length equals 16 residues. Trimming removed 1 base from V and 4 bases from J, with 15 bases in between. Germline V gene lookup returns CDR1 MGHRA and CDR2 YSYEKL. CDR3 DNA sequence: TGCGCCAGCAGCCAAGTCCCGGCTAGTGGTTCAGATACGCAGTATTTT. Translation: CASSQVPASGSDTQYF.

The J gene is TRBJ1-1, the V gene TRBV18; D is unresolved. Looked up from germline, CDR1 is KGHSH and CDR2 is LQKENI. This CDR3 is built from 15 residues. V was clipped by 6 bases and J by 5 bases, with 19 bases between them. In nucleotides, the CDR3 is TGTGCCAGCTCGTACCTCAATTGGGGATGGACTGAAGCTTTCTTT. The encoded protein is CASSYLNWGWTEAFF.

A word on this clone: The sample holds other DNA sequences that translate to the same CDR3. The chain employs TRBV30 and TRBJ1-5; no clear D gene. There are 13 residues in the CDR3. V was cut by 1 base and J by 3 bases, with 7 bases left in between. Germline CDR1 and CDR2: GTSNPN and SVGIG (reference sequence). The CDR3 protein is CAWSGENNQPQHF. For the CDR3, the DNA is TGTGCCTGGAGTGGGGAGAACAATCAGCCCCAGCATTTT.

The chain has TRBV27 and TRBJ1-5; D is ambiguous. Germline assignment: CDR1 MNHEY and CDR2 SMNVEV (reference sequence). The V end lost 4 bases, the J end lost 2 bases, and 6 bases lay between the germline ends. This CDR3 contains 13 residues. In DNA, the CDR3 is TGTGCCAGCAGTTGGCGGGGCAATCAGCCCCAGCATTTT. Protein sequence: CASSWRGNQPQHF.

This chain joins TRBV6-5 and TRBJ2-7, with 8 positions matching TRBD2. Germline V gene lookup returns CDR1 MNHEY and CDR2 SVGAGI. The length of the CDR3 is 15 residues. The V and J ends lost 7 bases and 0 bases, in that order; junction bases with no gene match: 8. DNA of the CDR3: TGTGCCAGCACCCCAGCGGGGGCGAGCTCCTACGAGCAGTACTTC. The encoded protein is CASTPAGASSYEQYF.

This rearrangement joins TRBV4-3 to TRBJ2-5; TRBD2 matches at 15 bases. This CDR3 has 19 amino acids. Losses at the gene ends were 1 base for V and 2 bases for J; bases not matched to a gene: 8. Germline V gives CDR1 LGHNA, CDR2 YSLEER. The CDR3, as DNA: TGCGCCAGCAGCCAAGGGGAGGGACTAGCGGGAGGTAAACAAGAGACCCAGTACTTC. It specifies CASSQGEGLAGGKQETQYF.

CDR3 sequence: CASMETPSPNLDTQYF. The CDR3 DNA reads TGTGCCAGCATGGAAACACCGTCGCCCAATTTGGATACGCAGTATTTT. This chain joins TRBV2 and TRBJ2-3; D is undetermined. Between the trimmed V and J ends, which lost 7 bases and 6 bases, there was a span of 23 bases. Germline V lookup: CDR1 SNHLY, CDR2 FYNNEI. This CDR3 is 16 amino acids long.

This clone was counted a single time. The CDR3 nucleotides read TGTGCCAGCAGTGAATTGGGTCTCGATACGCAGTATTTT. Translation: CASSELGLDTQYF. The chain has TRBV25-1 and TRBJ2-3; D call uncertain. CDR1 and CDR2 (germline): MGHDK, SYGVNS. Trimming took off 1 base at V and 6 bases at J, with 8 bases between the two ends. The CDR3 is 13 residues long.

The chain's CDR3 is CASSIAGGGDYEQYF. The CDR3, as DNA: TGTGCCAGTAGTATAGCCGGAGGGGGGGACTACGAGCAGTACTTC. This chain connects TRBV19 to TRBJ2-7; TRBD2 might be the D (7 bases). The CDR3 runs to 15 residues. Per the germline V gene, CDR1 is LNHDA and CDR2 is SQIVND (reference sequence). Trimming left V 1 base short and J 3 bases short, with 13 bases between.

The rearrangement uses TRBV10-3 and TRBJ2-1, with 8 bases fitting TRBD2. The germline CDR1 and CDR2 sequences are ENHRY and SYGVKD. The CDR3 is 13 amino acids. The V and J ends lost 8 bases and 8 bases, in that order; junction bases with no gene match: 8. The chain's CDR3 is CAIWVGRADEQFF. The CDR3 DNA is TGTGCCATCTGGGTCGGGAGGGCGGATGAGCAGTTCTTC.

The V and J genes are TRBV5-5 and TRBJ2-2, with TRBD2 identical over 7 bases. Germline lookup yields CDR1 SGHKS and CDR2 YYEKEE (reference sequence). There are 14 residues in the CDR3. J lost 4 bases, V lost 3 bases, and 3 bases had no gene match. CDR3 residues: CASSWTSLTGELFF. CDR3 DNA sequence: TGTGCCAGCAGCTGGACTAGTCTCACCGGGGAGCTGTTTTTT.

The chain uses TRBV9 and TRBJ1-6; D is uncertain. The CDR3 has 14 residues. Trimming left V 0 bases short and J 7 bases short, with 8 bases between. The V gene's germline CDR1 is SGDLS and CDR2 YYNGEE. CDR3 sequence reads: CASSVDGWNSPLHF. In nucleotides, the CDR3 is TGTGCCAGCAGCGTAGACGGGTGGAATTCACCCCTCCACTTT.

The chain employs TRBV10-3 and TRBJ2-1, with TRBD1 as a possible D gene (5 bases). The CDR3 consists of 14 residues. V was clipped by 8 bases and J by 0 bases, with 11 bases between them. Per the germline V gene, CDR1 is ENHRY and CDR2 is SYGVKD. The DNA for the CDR3 is TGTGCCATCCAGCAGGGCAGCTCCTACAATGAGCAGTTCTTC. It codes for CAIQQGSSYNEQFF.

This clone was recorded only once. The rearrangement joins TRBV4-1 to TRBJ2-7; a weak D match, TRBD2 (6 bases). Looked up from germline, CDR1 is MGHRA and CDR2 is YSYEKL. V lost 4 bases and J lost 3, with 13 bases in between. The length of the CDR3 is 14 residues. The CDR3 reads CASSRPGLIYEQYF. The CDR3, as DNA: TGCGCCAGCAGCCGACCGGGACTGATCTACGAGCAGTACTTC.

The chain is built from TRBV19 and TRBJ2-5; TRBD1 aligns across 10 bases. V dropped 5 bases and J dropped 8; count of bases not matched to a gene: 5. CDR1 LNHDA and CDR2 SQIVND come from the germline V gene (reference sequence). The CDR3 contains 13 residues. The CDR3 DNA reads TGTGCCAGTAGTGAGGGACAGGGGCTAACCCAGTACTTC. It is translated as CASSEGQGLTQYF.

J is TRBJ2-7 and V is TRBV5-1, with 9 nucleotides matching TRBD1. CDR3 length: 15 residues. Germline-derived CDR1 and CDR2 are SGHRS and YFSETQ. With V trimmed by 4 bases and J by 6 bases, 11 bases remained unmatched. As DNA, the CDR3 is TGCGCCAGCAGCCTCCGGGACAGGGCACCTCTCGAGCAGTACTTC. This gives the protein CASSLRDRAPLEQYF.